This TCR beta chain was obtained from a study of T cells in Graves' hyperthyroidism and ophthalmopathy. The study, taken as a whole, reports: Most expanded thyroid clonotypes above 0.001 also appeared in blood.

V was clipped by 2 bases and J by 3 bases; unmatched bases: 6. This CDR3 contains 15 residues. Germline V gene data show CDR1 as SGDLS and CDR2 as YYNGEE. Using RNA transcripts as the source, TCR beta CDR3 regions were amplified. The HTBI primer set was used in a first-round RT-PCR of the TCR CDR3. MiXCR, applied by TCRdb to the multiplex PCR reads, yields one record per CDR3 protein. This sample yields about 460,000 distinct CDR3 sequences, of which approximately 23% are seen a single time; approximately 49% belongs to the top ten. The PBMCs were taken from about 10 ml of fresh peripheral blood. In regard to this clonotype: What it binds is unknown.

The chain links TRBV9 to TRBJ2-7; 9 nucleotides align to TRBD1. The sequence was collected from a woman in her seventies with Graves' ophthalmopathy. Sequenced material: blood. CDR3 DNA: TGTGCCAGCAGCGTCGCCGGGACAGGGATCTACGAGCAGTACTTC. The encoded protein is CASSVAGTGIYEQYF.